This T cell receptor beta chain was captured by sequencing in a study of T cell changes during pregnancy in multiple sclerosis. V lost 6 bases to trimming and J lost 4 bases; unmatched junction nucleotides: 7. Germline V CDR1 and CDR2: SSHAT, FNYEAQ (reference sequence). The CDR3 loop spans 17 amino acids. Repertoires were generated with immunoSEQ multiplex PCR, while TCRdb's copy carries only in-frame clones and drops some. The sample holds around 95,000 clones, approximately 95% seen once. The rearrangement links TRBV7-7 to TRBJ2-2, with TRBD2 identical over 14 bases. Sequenced here: peripheral blood, sampled after pregnancy. The source is a female donor in good health, enrolled as a control in a pregnancy study. The CDR3 coding sequence is TGTGCCAGCAGTCAGGGACTAGCGGGAGTAGGCACCGGGGAGCTGTTTTTT. This gives the protein CASSQGLAGVGTGELFF.